These 24 T cell receptor beta chains originate from one sample sequenced in a study of response to subunit inactivated influenza vaccine. TCRdb reprocessed the RT-PCR reads with MiXCR, giving one entry per CDR3 protein. In the table there are roughly 650,000 distinct CDR3 sequences, around 15% of which are singletons. Sequences were derived from PBMCs from blood, sampled approximately 15 days before vaccination. The receptors come from a man aged 45-65 years who received an inactivated influenza vaccine.

The chain combines TRBV6-2 or TRBV6-3 with TRBJ2-7; 7 nucleotides agree with TRBD2. CDR3 length equals 18 residues. The J segment lost 2 bases and the V segment lost 0 bases, leaving 13 bases of the junction unmatched. Germline V gene lookup returns CDR1 MNHEY and CDR2 SVGEGT. CDR3 region: CASSYSRFGREFAYEQYF. The CDR3 bases are TGTGCCAGCAGTTACTCGAGGTTCGGGCGGGAGTTCGCCTACGAGCAGTACTTC.

This clonotype occurred a few times. The gene calls are TRBV3-1 and TRBJ1-1; 7 bases are a match to TRBD1. V was pared by 1 base and J by 7 bases, with 3 bases of the junction left unmatched. This CDR3 is 13 amino acids long. Per germline, CDR1 LGHDT and CDR2 YNNKEL (reference sequence). The CDR3 loop is CASSQGQGYEAFF. In nucleotides, the CDR3 is TGTGCCAGCAGCCAAGGACAGGGTTATGAAGCTTTCTTT. The variable domain in full, with the rest retrieved from reference TRBV3-1 and TRBJ1-1, is DTAVSQTPKYLVTQMGNDKSIKCEQNLGHDTMYWYKQDSKKFLKIMFSYNNKELIINETVPNRFSPKSPDKAHLNLHINSLELGDSAVYFCASSQGQGYEAFFGQGTRLTVV.

This clonotype was counted a few times. The chain employs TRBV19 and TRBJ1-5; the match to TRBD1 covers 7 bases. Trimming removed 4 bases from V and 3 bases from J; junction bases left unmatched: 9. The length of the CDR3 is 16 residues. The germline CDR1 and CDR2 sequences are LNHDA and SQIVND (reference sequence). As DNA, the CDR3 is TGTGCCAGTAGTACAAAGAAGACAGGGAACAATCAGCCCCAGCATTTT. This sequence encodes CASSTKKTGNNQPQHF.

The rearrangement joins TRBV12-3 or TRBV12-4 to TRBJ1-1; D is unresolved. Trimming stripped 7 bases from V and 0 bases from J, with 9 bases between. This CDR3 has 13 residues. DNA of the CDR3: TGTGCCAGCACCAAACAGCTGAACACTGAAGCTTTCTTT. The encoded protein is CASTKQLNTEAFF.

The CDR3 loop reads CASSSTVYHNEQFF. In nucleotides, the CDR3 is TGCGCCAGCAGCTCGACAGTTTATCACAATGAGCAGTTCTTC. The chain combines TRBV5-1 with TRBJ2-1, with D possibly being TRBD1 (5 bases). CDR1 and CDR2 (germline): SGHRS, YFSETQ. This CDR3 has 14 amino acids. Trimming removed 3 bases at V and 5 bases at J, with 12 bases between.

This clonotype was detected many times. The chain links TRBV7-2 to TRBJ2-7; no reliable D call. The CDR3 runs 15 residues. Trimming removed 1 base from V and 3 bases from J, with 13 bases in between. The germline V gene has CDR1 SGHTA and CDR2 FQGNSA. The CDR3 sequence is CASSLDGNSFYEQYF. CDR3 DNA sequence: TGTGCCAGCAGCTTAGATGGTAACTCCTTCTACGAGCAGTACTTC.

This clonotype appeared many times. This rearrangement joins TRBV4-2 to TRBJ2-5; D unclear. CDR1 and CDR2 from the germline V gene are LGHNA and YNFKEQ. Trimming removed 0 bases from V and 4 bases from J, with 6 bases in between. The CDR3 length is 13 residues. CDR3 amino acids: CASSQDPSETQYF. The CDR3 DNA reads as TGTGCCAGCAGCCAAGACCCCTCAGAGACCCAGTACTTC.

This clonotype was detected only a few times. The chain carries TRBV4-3 and TRBJ2-1; TRBD2 aligns across 7 bases. Unmatched junction bases numbered 4, after V lost 0 bases and J lost 2 bases. Per germline, CDR1 LGHNA and CDR2 YSLEER. The CDR3 sequence is 16 residues long. CDR3: CASSQDGAGPYNEQFF. The CDR3 DNA reads TGCGCCAGCAGCCAAGACGGAGCGGGGCCCTACAATGAGCAGTTCTTC.

In nucleotides, the CDR3 is TGTGCCAGCAGTGAAACGAGAACCGGGACTAACCAAGAGACCCAGTACTTC. Translating it yields CASSETRTGTNQETQYF. The rearrangement joins TRBV6-4 to TRBJ2-5; 7 bases line up with TRBD2. CDR1 is MRHNA and CDR2 is SNTAGT in the germline V gene. This CDR3 region has 17 residues. V lost 3 bases and J lost 0; bases outside the gene matches: 10.

There are many counts of this clonotype. The chain carries TRBV2 and TRBJ2-7; D is undetermined. Germline CDR1 SNHLY, CDR2 FYNNEI. The CDR3 has 12 amino acids. The V end was cut by 7 bases, the J end by 2 bases, with 9 bases between. The CDR3 bases are TGTGCCAGCACCCTGTTGACCTACGAGCAGTACTTC. This gives the protein CASTLLTYEQYF.

This clonotype came up many times. The CDR3 region has the DNA TGCAGTGCTAGTCCGGGGGGCAATCAGCCCCAGCATTTT. This sequence encodes CSASPGGNQPQHF. The chain joins TRBV20-1 to TRBJ1-5; TRBD1 is a possible D gene (5 bases). The CDR3 spans 13 residues. With 3 bases removed from V and 2 bases from J, the gap between germline ends came to 8 bases. The V gene's germline CDR1 is DFQATT and CDR2 SNEGSKA (reference sequence).

This clonotype was seen many times. The rearrangement links TRBV5-1 to TRBJ2-7; D remains ambiguous. CDR3 length: 14 residues. V lost 1 base and J 5 bases, leaving 13 bases between the germline ends. CDR1 and CDR2 from the germline V gene are SGHRS and YFSETQ. The CDR3 nucleotides are TGCGCCAGCAGCTTGAGGGCAGGTGCGGACGAGCAGTACTTC. Its protein product is CASSLRAGADEQYF.

This clonotype was recorded many times. The chain couples TRBV12-3 or TRBV12-4 to TRBJ2-1; 7 nucleotides line up with TRBD2. The CDR3 covers 15 residues. V was clipped by 3 bases and J by 5 bases; unmatched bases: 7. CDR3 nucleotides: TGTGCCAGCAGTTTTTTTAGCGGGCCCCACAATGAGCAGTTCTTC. Encoded protein: CASSFFSGPHNEQFF.

This clonotype occurred a few times. The chain combines TRBV5-1 with TRBJ2-6; D is uncertain. Germline V gene lookup returns CDR1 SGHRS and CDR2 YFSETQ. Trimming took off 6 bases at V and 4 bases at J, with 11 bases between the two ends. CDR3 length: 14 amino acids. The CDR3 nucleotides read TGCGCCAGCAAAGTTGAGGAGGGGGCCAACGTCCTGACTTTC. Translating it yields CASKVEEGANVLTF. The complete variable domain, with remaining parts taken from reference TRBV5-1 and TRBJ2-6, reads KAGVTQTPRYLIKTRGQQVTLSCSPISGHRSVSWYQQTPGQGLQFLFEYFSETQRNKGNFPGRFSGRQFSNSRSEMNVSTLELGDSALYLCASKVEEGANVLTFGAGSRLTVL.

The sample holds a few counts of this clonotype. CDR3 coding DNA: TGCGCCAGCAGCGCTGACGGCGCCGACTACGAGCAGTACTTC. This sequence encodes CASSADGADYEQYF. The chain employs TRBV4-1 and TRBJ2-7; D ambiguous. The CDR3 spans 14 residues. Germline V lookup: CDR1 MGHRA, CDR2 YSYEKL. Between the trimmed V and J ends, which lost 5 bases and 3 bases, there was a span of 14 bases.

The table lists this clonotype with a few counts. The gene calls are TRBV18 and TRBJ2-7; D gene unclear. V lost 4 bases and J 5 bases, leaving 9 bases between the germline ends. Germline V gene data show CDR1 as KGHSH and CDR2 as LQKENI. The length of the CDR3 is 12 residues. In nucleotides, the CDR3 is TGTGCCAGCTCACTGACGCACAACGAGCAGTACTTC. Translation: CASSLTHNEQYF.

Concerning this clonotype: One end of the junction does not line up with germline, which may come from a read error. The CDR3 loop is CASSQVLGYEQYF. CDR3 DNA: TGCGCCAGCAGCCAAGTTTTGGGCTACGAGCAGTACTTC. V gene TRBV4-2 combines with J gene TRBJ2-7; no firm D call. Germline V gene data show CDR1 as LGHNA and CDR2 as YNFKEQ. CDR3 length: 13 residues.

The rearrangement uses TRBV20-1 and TRBJ2-1; D ambiguous. CDR3 length: 12 residues. From germline, CDR1 is DFQATT and CDR2 SNEGSKA (reference sequence). The germline V and J ends were trimmed by 1 base and 8 bases, with 9 bases remaining between them. CDR3 loop: CSARVELDEQFF. The CDR3 DNA sequence: TGCAGTGCTAGAGTCGAGTTGGATGAGCAGTTCTTC.

This clonotype has a count of ten or more. This sequence joins TRBV12-3 or TRBV12-4 and TRBJ2-6; D possibly uses TRBD1 or TRBD2 (5 bases each). V dropped 3 bases and J dropped 0 bases, with 6 bases sitting between them. The length of the CDR3 is 15 residues. The CDR3 bases are TGTGCCAGCAGTTTGAGGGGCTCTGGGGCCAACGTCCTGACTTTC. This translates into CASSLRGSGANVLTF.

This clonotype was picked up a small number of times. The rearrangement links TRBV28 to TRBJ2-5, with TRBD1 matching 8 bases. The V gene's germline CDR1 is MDHEN and CDR2 SYDVKM. The ends lost 6 bases at V and 5 bases at J; junction bases unmatched: 26. The CDR3 spans 20 residues. The CDR3 reads CASSTLLQGGKGLGLETQYF. The CDR3 DNA reads TGTGCCAGCAGCACCCTTTTACAGGGGGGAAAGGGACTGGGGTTGGAGACCCAGTACTTC.

In this sample, this clonotype turned up many times. This sequence joins TRBV12-3 or TRBV12-4 and TRBJ2-5; 7 bases are shared with TRBD2. V gave up 5 bases and J gave up 1 base; unmatched junction bases: 1. CDR3 length equals 13 residues. The CDR3 loop reads CASSRTSQETQYF. CDR3 nucleotide sequence: TGTGCCAGCAGTCGGACTAGCCAAGAGACCCAGTACTTC.

The V gene is TRBV30, the J gene TRBJ1-5, with D unresolved. CDR1 GTSNPN and CDR2 SVGIG come from the germline V gene (reference sequence). Trimming shortened V by 3 bases and J by 4 bases, and 13 bases separated the two germline ends. The CDR3 loop spans 14 amino acids. CDR3 loop: CAWSPVGRNQPQHF. CDR3 bases: TGTGCCTGGAGCCCGGTGGGCCGAAATCAGCCCCAGCATTTT.

The chain combines TRBV4-2 with TRBJ2-3; D is possibly TRBD2 (6 bases). Trimming left V 0 bases short and J 5 bases short, with 12 bases between. Germline values: CDR1 LGHNA, CDR2 YNFKEQ. The CDR3 has 15 amino acids. CDR3 sequence reads: CASSQDRRGGDTQYF. The CDR3 coding sequence is TGTGCCAGCAGCCAAGACAGGAGGGGAGGAGATACGCAGTATTTT.

This clonotype has a handful of counts. The chain is built from TRBV6-2 or TRBV6-3 and TRBJ1-1; TRBD1 agrees at 7 bases. The CDR3 has 15 amino acids. CDR1 MNHEY and CDR2 SVGEGT come from the germline V gene. The V segment lost 2 bases and the J segment 8 bases; nucleotides outside the gene matches: 11. CDR3 protein: CASSYPRTGEREAFF. CDR3 nucleotides: TGTGCCAGCAGTTACCCCCGGACAGGCGAAAGGGAAGCTTTCTTT.